The clone carrying this T cell receptor beta chain was detected only a few times. Its antigen is currently unknown. Here immunoSEQ multiplex PCR was the method, and the copy in TCRdb shows in-frame clones only, minus some. The sample holds over 15,000 clones, 82% seen once. This record belongs to a study of CD4 T cells in relation to SARS-CoV-2 and coronaviruses. Unexposed donor CD4+ T cells date from 2011-2018, before the COVID-19 pandemic. After roughly ten days of culture, CD4+ T cells were isolated. The CDR3 is made up of 12 amino acids. Germline V gene data show CDR1 as SEHNR and CDR2 as FQNEAQ (reference sequence). V gave up 1 base and J gave up 16 bases; unmatched junction bases: 6.

The chain links TRBV7-9 to TRBJ1-5, with 8 nucleotides matching TRBD1. The source of this sequence is a human donor in good health. What was sequenced was CD4+ T cells from PBMCs, cultured in vitro. CDR3: CASSLDQGALHF. The CDR3 DNA reads TGTGCCAGCAGCTTAGATCAGGGGGCACTCCATTTT. Full variable domain (remainder filled in from reference TRBV7-9 and TRBJ1-5): DTGVSQNPRHKITKRGQNVTFRCDPISEHNRLYWYRQTLGQGPEFLTYFQNEAQLEKSRLLSDRFSAERPKGSFSTLEIQRTEQGDSAMYLCASSLDQGALHFGDGTRLSIL.